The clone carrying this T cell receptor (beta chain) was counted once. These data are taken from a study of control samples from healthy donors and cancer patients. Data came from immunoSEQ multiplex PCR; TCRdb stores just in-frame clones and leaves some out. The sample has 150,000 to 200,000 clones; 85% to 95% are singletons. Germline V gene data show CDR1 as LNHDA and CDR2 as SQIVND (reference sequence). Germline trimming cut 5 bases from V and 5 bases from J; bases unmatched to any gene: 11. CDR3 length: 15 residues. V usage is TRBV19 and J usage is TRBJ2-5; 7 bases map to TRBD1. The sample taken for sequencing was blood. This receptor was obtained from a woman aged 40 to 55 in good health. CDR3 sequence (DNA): TGTGCCAGTAGTCCCTCGGGACAGTTGCGGGAGACCCAGTACTTC. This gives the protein CASSPSGQLRETQYF. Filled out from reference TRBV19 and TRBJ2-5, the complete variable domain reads DGGITQSPKYLFRKEGQNVTLSCEQNLNHDAMYWYRQDPGQGLRLIYYSQIVNDFQKGDIAEGYSVSREKKESFPLTVTSAQKNPTAFYLCASSPSGQLRETQYFGPGTRLLVL.